This T cell receptor (beta chain) was sequenced in a study of T cell repertoires in cytomegalovirus infection. Study-level background: Used in the study were CMV epitopes, some recently identified and HLA-C-restricted, others well-studied and HLA-B-restricted. Public TCR beta signatures provided an indication of both CMV infection and a matching HLA type.

Study findings and constraints: The cumulative frequency of public TCR beta families distinguished individuals who carried CMV together with the relevant HLA. Dominating the ex vivo response were TCR beta clonotypes that were CMV-specific and HLA-C-restricted.

Each CDR3 protein gets one entry after TCRdb re-called the reads with MiXCR. Of about 310,000 distinct CDR3 sequences listed, 25% were seen once; the top ten hold less than 15%. CDR3 length: 15 residues. V gave up 5 bases and J gave up 3 bases, with 16 bases separating them. The germline V gene has CDR1 MDHEN and CDR2 SYDVKM. This clonotype was recorded a few times. Its antigen is unknown. The rearrangement joins TRBV28 to TRBJ1-1; D not certain. This TCR was recovered from a human donor in good health (CMV status not recorded). Some clones in this sample may be carry-over from other donors' samples. This material consisted of cultured PBMCs, taken from culture after CMV antigen stimulation. The CDR3 region has the DNA TGTGCCAGCAGTCCATCGCGGGCGTGGGACACTGAAGCTTTCTTT. It translates to CASSPSRAWDTEAFF.